Here is one TCR beta chain with its context. Its antigen remains unidentified. No base-level quality is on record; no much larger clone is a single base apart. The control cohort consisted of about ten patients who had myeloablative marrow transplants with methotrexate plus a calcineurin inhibitor and who were sampled 1 year after transplant. Peripheral blood and bone marrow mononuclear cells were isolated by Ficoll-Hypaque density centrifugation and were cryopreserved. The data are from a study of T cells after posttransplantation cyclophosphamide (dated by TCRdb to about 2016). Background on the whole study: Using TRB sequencing, the study followed how the T cell repertoire reconstituted after myeloablative bone marrow transplantation in which posttransplantation cyclophosphamide served as GVHD prophylaxis. Blood from all 30 or so PTCy patients who had 1-year posttransplant specimens underwent TRB sequencing. Samples from around 40 PTCy-treated patients and roughly 17 related bone marrow donors of those patients were subjected to antigen receptor sequencing. In 3 patients, TRB sequencing was also performed on up to about 3 more blood samples taken 2 to 5.2 years after transplant, and in several patients, pretransplant blood was also TRB-sequenced. Public TRB sequences were queried against a database of over 3,600 sequences associated with responses to pathogens, tumor antigens, self-antigens and alloantigens. TRA and TRB clonality were tightly correlated in 10 or so samples, so subsequent TCR analyses focused on TRB only.

Paper-wide results and their limitations: The TRB repertoires of T cells infiltrating skin or the GI tract showed only limited overlap with the TRB repertoires found in blood. Across the 45 patients, TRB clonality was highly associated with recipient CMV seropositivity and CMV reactivation, and diversity with PTCy was similar to that in the CNI/methotrexate controls. At 1-2 months, donor-recipient similarity was low but rose over the first year, and the later blood repertoires were often dominated by donor CD8+ memory clones.

Genomic DNA was the input for TRB sequencing, which was run either with the immunoSEQ assay at survey resolution or with the hsTCRB kit. The published analysis was carried out like this. The immunoSEQ software handled initial read processing, and the LymphoSeq R package was used for repertoire analyses. Clonality was computed as 1 minus normalized Shannon entropy, and a Gini coefficient was also calculated for each TRB dataset. Phenotypes of unsorted samples were inferred by mapping TRB sequences from sorted subsets of the recipient or donor onto the same recipient's unsorted samples. TCRdb provides this immuneACCESS table in a form limited to in-frame rearrangements. Some clones are lacking; in checked studies, under half of them reflect an unresolved V gene, and why the rest are absent is not known. V and J calls and clone size follow that table, whereas D and trimming were derived from the DNA. Across this sample there are about 15,000 clones, with 84% seen only once. The ten largest clones capture more than 5% of the sample.

The starting material was PBMCs, obtained roughly 57 weeks after allogeneic stem cell transplant with calcineurin inhibitor and methotrexate. This receptor was taken from a young adult male patient who received an allogeneic stem cell transplant from a related donor, was CMV-positive, and had no GVHD. Following a transplant, some T lymphocytes may have been derived from the graft donor.

The DNA sequence is given as TGCGCCAGCAGCTTCCGGGGGGATGAGCAGTTCTTC. This gives the protein CASSFRGDEQFF. The chain links TRBV5-1 with TRBJ2-1, with TRBD2 matching 7 junction bases. V lost 2 bases and J lost 8 bases, and the count of bases not matched to a germline gene is 1. The CDR3, from cysteine to phenylalanine, totals 12 residues. Just the 36-base CDR3 DNA is kept, in frame starting at base 1. The germline V gene supplies CDR1 SGHRS and CDR2 YFSETQ.